This TCR beta chain was identified during a study of regulatory T cells in long-lasting Graves disease. Study-level findings and limits: It was in persistent disease that TRBV28, TRBJ1-2 and TRBJ2-5 were favored. TCR diversity was lower in persistent Graves' patients (versus newly diagnosed ones).

The V gene lost 5 bases and the J gene lost 0 bases, with 10 bases spanning the gap. Germline CDR1 is LNHDA and CDR2 is SQIVND (reference sequence). The CDR3 totals 15 residues. Indicated time point: persistent/refractory GD, antithyroid drugs over 5 years with positive TRAb. PBMCs were the source of the RNA used for TCR sequencing. Patients of an endocrinology department in Xi'an, China, were included. Comment on this clonotype: The target antigen is unknown.

Building of the TCR beta libraries involved iRepertoire HTBI primers and Arm-PCR of CDR3 regions. Original handling: Identification of gene segments yielded some 60 TRBV and 13 to 15 TRBJ across samples. TCRdb re-analysed the multiplex PCR reads in MiXCR, keeping a single row per CDR3 protein. The V and J calls and clone size come from TCRdb's table, not from the authors' own analysis. The profile shows 300,000 or so distinct CDR3 sequences, about 19% of them singletons. The rearrangement uses TRBV19 and TRBJ2-2, with TRBD2 as a possible D gene (5 bases). The sample in question was peripheral blood mononuclear cells (PBMCs), obtained when the disease was refractory, from a patient treated with antithyroid drugs. The source of this sequence is a female donor with Graves disease. The CDR3 is CASSLGIANTGELFF. Here the CDR3 DNA reads TGTGCCAGTAGTCTCGGGATTGCGAACACCGGGGAGCTGTTTTTT.